The 29 T cell receptor beta chains listed next were all sequenced from one sample in a study of T cell changes during pregnancy in multiple sclerosis. Clones were read by immunoSEQ multiplex PCR, and TCRdb kept only the in-frame ones, dropping some. The sample records over 100,000 clones, more than 85% being singletons. Sequences were derived from peripheral blood, sampled in the third trimester of pregnancy. These receptors were obtained from a female donor with multiple sclerosis, enrolled in a pregnancy study.

CDR3 sequence reads: CATSGNTRERSSWEQYF. In nucleotides, the CDR3 is TGTGCCACCAGCGGAAATACGAGGGAGAGGTCAAGTTGGGAGCAGTACTTC. This sequence joins TRBV15 and TRBJ2-7, with a possible D match to TRBD2 (5 bases). CDR3 size: 17 residues. Germline CDR1 and CDR2: LNHNV and YYDKDF (reference sequence). V lost 5 bases to trimming and J lost 7 bases, with 27 bases between them.

The chain is built from TRBV5-1 and TRBJ1-2; 9 bases are a match to TRBD1. The J segment lost 4 bases and the V segment lost 3 bases, leaving 1 base of the junction unmatched. The CDR3 spans 13 residues. Germline CDR1 reads SGHRS; CDR2 reads YFSETQ. The CDR3 sequence: CASSSGQGYGYTF. The CDR3 coding sequence is TGCGCCAGCAGCTCGGGACAGGGCTATGGCTACACCTTC.

This sequence joins TRBV9 and TRBJ1-2, with 9 bases identical to TRBD1. This CDR3 has 15 residues. The V gene end was trimmed by 4 bases and the J gene end by 4 bases; junction bases not matched to a gene: 8. CDR1 is SGDLS, CDR2 YYNGEE, per germline. The CDR3: CASSPGQGYGYGYTF. Here the CDR3 DNA reads TGTGCCAGCAGCCCTGGACAGGGGTATGGCTATGGCTACACCTTC.

The chain links TRBV6-1 to TRBJ2-5; 10 nucleotides agree with TRBD2. CDR1 is MNHNS, CDR2 SASEGT, per germline. The J segment lost 5 bases and the V segment lost 0 bases, leaving 9 bases of the junction unmatched. The CDR3 loop spans 17 amino acids. CDR3 residues: CASSEARGGLARETQYF. DNA for the CDR3: TGTGCCAGCAGTGAAGCGCGGGGGGGACTAGCGCGGGAGACCCAGTACTTC.

V and J are TRBV6-5 and TRBJ2-7, with TRBD1 identical over 8 bases. This CDR3 is 14 amino acids long. Germline V lookup: CDR1 MNHEY, CDR2 SVGAGI. Germline trimming cut 6 bases from V and 3 bases from J; bases unmatched to any gene: 7. CDR3 protein: CASRRDRSVYEQYF. In DNA form, the CDR3 reads TGTGCCAGCAGGCGGGACAGGTCTGTCTACGAGCAGTACTTC.

The chain joins TRBV5-1 to TRBJ1-6; D possibly corresponds to TRBD1 (5 bases). CDR3 length equals 18 residues. Trimming shortened V by 3 bases and J by 0 bases, and 16 bases separated the two germline ends. CDR1 and CDR2 (germline): SGHRS, YFSETQ. The CDR3 nucleotides are TGCGCCAGCAGCTCCCCACCCGACGACAGCTCCTATAATTCACCCCTCCACTTT. This encodes CASSSPPDDSSYNSPLHF.

The chain links TRBV19 to TRBJ2-1; 9 nucleotides align to TRBD2. The CDR3 loop spans 16 amino acids. Trimming at V came to 6 bases and at J to 5 bases, leaving 11 bases not matched to a gene. Germline V gene lookup returns CDR1 LNHDA and CDR2 SQIVND (reference sequence). CDR3 region: CASSTWRGGRDNEQFF. The CDR3 DNA sequence: TGTGCCAGTAGCACCTGGCGGGGGGGCCGGGACAATGAGCAGTTCTTC.

The chain recombines TRBV4-1 with TRBJ2-2, with D possibly TRBD1 on 6 matching bases. The germline gives CDR1 MGHRA, CDR2 YSYEKL. Trimming removed 2 bases from V and 0 bases from J, with 7 bases in between. The CDR3 has 15 amino acids. CDR3 sequence reads: CASSQRTANTGELFF. CDR3 DNA: TGCGCCAGCAGCCAACGGACAGCGAACACCGGGGAGCTGTTTTTT.

The chain is built from TRBV28 and TRBJ2-3, with 8 nucleotides matching TRBD1. The CDR3 totals 17 residues. V was pared by 2 bases and J by 2 bases, with 9 bases of the junction left unmatched. The germline gives CDR1 MDHEN, CDR2 SYDVKM. CDR3 protein: CASSLIGQGAPTDTQYF. The CDR3 nucleotides are TGTGCCAGCAGTTTAATTGGGCAGGGGGCCCCCACAGATACGCAGTATTTT.

The V call is TRBV18, the J call TRBJ1-1; D uncertain. Trimming removed 2 bases from V and 3 bases from J, with 10 bases in between. In germline, CDR1 is KGHSH, CDR2 LQKENI. This CDR3 is built from 14 residues. The CDR3 region is CASSPGSGHTEAFF. CDR3 sequence (DNA): TGTGCCAGCTCACCAGGGAGTGGGCACACTGAAGCTTTCTTT.

As to this clone: Other DNA sequences in this sample translate to the same CDR3. The V gene is TRBV2, the J gene TRBJ2-7; TRBD1 is a possible D gene (6 bases). Deletions cut 7 bases from V and 3 bases from J, with 10 bases between. The germline CDR1 and CDR2 sequences are SNHLY and FYNNEI. The CDR3 is 12 residues long. The CDR3 protein is CASTRTVYEQYF. The CDR3 DNA is TGTGCCAGCACCAGGACAGTCTACGAGCAGTACTTC.

The rearrangement joins TRBV10-3 to TRBJ2-3; tentative D call: TRBD1 (5 bases). The CDR3 length is 15 residues. The germline V gene has CDR1 ENHRY and CDR2 SYGVKD. The ends were cut back, 2 bases at V and 4 bases at J, with 13 bases in the middle. The CDR3: CAISEGRAEADTQYF. The CDR3 DNA reads TGTGCCATCAGTGAGGGCAGGGCCGAGGCAGATACGCAGTATTTT.

The sample holds one count of this clone. The gene calls are TRBV9 and TRBJ2-1, with 9 nucleotides matching TRBD2. The CDR3 has 14 residues. Germline loops: CDR1 SGDLS, CDR2 YYNGEE. The V segment lost 6 bases and the J segment 6 bases; nucleotides outside the gene matches: 7. The CDR3 bases are TGTGCCAGCACCAGACTAGCGGAGGGCAATGAGCAGTTCTTC. It is translated as CASTRLAEGNEQFF.

V usage is TRBV30 and J usage is TRBJ2-1, with a weak D call TRBD2 (5 bases). Trimming stripped 1 base from V and 9 bases from J, with 10 bases between. CDR3 size: 12 residues. CDR1 GTSNPN and CDR2 SVGIG come from the germline V gene (reference sequence). CDR3: CAWSGGVGEQFF. The CDR3 DNA is TGTGCCTGGAGTGGGGGAGTGGGTGAGCAGTTCTTC.

Only one count was recorded for this clone. The chain employs TRBV19 and TRBJ1-1; no clear D gene. Trimming took 3 bases from V and 0 from J, leaving 5 bases between them. Germline assignment: CDR1 LNHDA and CDR2 SQIVND (reference sequence). The CDR3 runs to 13 residues. The CDR3 protein is CASSIQMNTEAFF. As DNA, the CDR3 is TGTGCCAGTAGTATTCAGATGAACACTGAAGCTTTCTTT.

The V and J genes are TRBV12-2 and TRBJ1-2; the table's D call of TRBD1 was not tested on the DNA. TRBV12-2 is reported as a pseudogene. The CDR3 extends over 14 amino acids. CDR3 sequence reads: CASRCRPRRWGYTF. CDR3 nucleotide sequence: TGTGCAAGTCGCTGCAGGCCTCGCAGATGGGGCTACACCTTC.

This clone has only one observation. The V gene is TRBV6-6, the J gene TRBJ2-7; 7 nucleotides line up with TRBD1. Germline V gives CDR1 MNHNY, CDR2 SVGAGI (reference sequence). Trimming took 8 bases from V and 6 from J; bases not matched to a gene: 13. The CDR3 is 14 residues long. CDR3 coding DNA: TGTGCCAGCCCTGTAACAGGGGAATTGGGCGAGCAGTACTTC. Protein: CASPVTGELGEQYF.

The rearrangement uses TRBV27 and TRBJ2-7; 11 nucleotides align to TRBD2. This CDR3 has 17 residues. After removal of 6 bases from V and 2 bases from J, the junction contained 12 bases not matched to a gene. The germline V gene encodes CDR1 MNHEY and CDR2 SMNVEV (reference sequence). CDR3 region: CASRSRLAGKAPYEQYF. CDR3 bases: TGTGCCAGCAGGTCGCGACTAGCGGGAAAGGCCCCCTACGAGCAGTACTTC.

The chain couples TRBV5-4 to TRBJ1-2; D gene uncertain. The CDR3 spans 13 residues. From germline, CDR1 is SGHNT and CDR2 YYREEE (reference sequence). The ends were cut back, 2 bases at V and 8 bases at J, with 13 bases in the middle. The CDR3: CASSLEGAGGYTF. CDR3 nucleotides: TGTGCCAGCAGCTTAGAGGGCGCGGGGGGCTACACCTTC. Drawing the rest from reference TRBV5-4 and TRBJ1-2, the complete variable domain is ETGVTQSPTHLIKTRGQQVTLRCSSQSGHNTVSWYQQALGQGPQFIFQYYREEENGRGNFPPRFSGLQFPNYSSELNVNALELDDSALYLCASSLEGAGGYTFGSGTRLTVV.

The chain joins TRBV5-4 to TRBJ1-3; 8 positions match TRBD1. Germline V gives CDR1 SGHNT, CDR2 YYREEE (reference sequence). This CDR3 spans 15 amino acids. V lost 0 bases to trimming and J lost 4 bases; unmatched junction nucleotides: 3. The CDR3 reads CASSLAGGFGNTIYF. The CDR3 DNA is TGTGCCAGCAGCTTGGCAGGGGGCTTCGGAAACACCATATATTTT.

V and J are TRBV7-6 and TRBJ2-7; weak D call: TRBD1 (5 bases). The CDR3 has 15 residues. The germline V gene has CDR1 SGHVS and CDR2 FNYEAQ. Between the trimmed V and J ends, which lost 0 bases and 6 bases, there was a span of 15 bases. For the CDR3, the DNA is TGTGCCAGCAGCTTAGCGGACAACCTGTCTGGCGAGCAGTACTTC. The encoded protein is CASSLADNLSGEQYF.

The genes are TRBV11-2 and TRBJ2-1; 9 bases map to TRBD2. The CDR3 loop spans 18 amino acids. With V trimmed by 0 bases and J by 9 bases, 15 bases remained unmatched. Germline lookup yields CDR1 SGHAT and CDR2 FQNNGV. The CDR3 sequence is CASSLELRGGILPFEQFF. The CDR3 DNA reads TGTGCCAGCAGCTTAGAGTTGCGGGGGGGGATCCTCCCCTTTGAGCAGTTCTTC.

V usage is TRBV6-1 and J usage is TRBJ1-5, with 9 nucleotides matching TRBD1. The junction had 5 bases not matched to a gene; V was cut back by 6 bases and J by 5 bases. The CDR3 loop spans 14 amino acids. CDR1 MNHNS and CDR2 SASEGT come from the germline V gene. The CDR3, as DNA: TGTGCCAGCAGCGCGGACAGGGGAGATCAGCCCCAGCATTTT. This sequence encodes CASSADRGDQPQHF.

The count of this clone is one. The V and J genes are TRBV28 and TRBJ2-7, with 9 bases that match TRBD1. In germline, CDR1 is MDHEN, CDR2 SYDVKM. The length of the CDR3 is 15 residues. J was trimmed by 1 base and V by 3 bases; bases with no gene match: 4. This CDR3 is CASSFRDRVSYEQYF. For the CDR3, the DNA is TGTGCCAGCAGTTTCCGGGACAGGGTTTCCTACGAGCAGTACTTC.

In this sample, this clone turned up once. This chain connects TRBV5-4 to TRBJ2-3; 8 positions match TRBD2. The V and J ends lost 0 bases and 0 bases, in that order; junction bases with no gene match: 0. CDR1 SGHNT and CDR2 YYREEE come from the germline V gene (reference sequence). This CDR3 comprises 15 residues. The CDR3 loop reads CASSLGGGSTDTQYF. The DNA of the CDR3 is TGTGCCAGCAGCTTGGGCGGGGGGAGCACAGATACGCAGTATTTT.

The chain is built from TRBV5-1 and TRBJ1-1, with 7 positions matching TRBD1. V shed 4 bases and J 2 bases; nucleotides not matched to a gene: 8. Per the germline V gene, CDR1 is SGHRS and CDR2 is YFSETQ. The CDR3 totals 15 residues. Written as DNA, the CDR3 is TGCGCCAGCAGCGTGAACAGGGGTGGAAACACTGAAGCTTTCTTT. Translated, it gives CASSVNRGGNTEAFF.

The rearrangement links TRBV29-1 to TRBJ2-5; D uncertain. CDR3 length: 11 amino acids. The germline gives CDR1 SQVTM, CDR2 ANQGSEA. V was pared by 4 bases and J by 4 bases, with 7 bases between. As DNA, the CDR3 is TGCAGCGTTGGTTCCCGAGAGACCCAGTACTTC. Protein: CSVGSRETQYF.

CDR3 loop: CASRRTENEKLFF. The CDR3 nucleotides read TGTGCCAGCAGACGGACAGAAAATGAAAAACTGTTTTTT. The chain uses TRBV27 and TRBJ1-4, with a weak D call TRBD1 (6 bases). Germline V CDR1 and CDR2: MNHEY, SMNVEV (reference sequence). The CDR3 extends over 13 amino acids. V gave up 6 bases and J gave up 5 bases, with 10 bases separating them. Full variable domain (missing parts from reference TRBV27 and TRBJ1-4): EAQVTQNPRYLITVTGKKLTVTCSQNMNHEYMSWYRQDPGLGLRQIYYSMNVEVTDKGDVPEGYKVSRKEKRNFPLILESPSPNQTSLYFCASRRTENEKLFFGSGTQLSVL.

J is TRBJ2-3 and V is TRBV12-5; 14 bases match TRBD2. Germline lookup yields CDR1 LGHNT and CDR2 FRNRAP. The J segment lost 2 bases and the V segment lost 5 bases, leaving 3 bases of the junction unmatched. The CDR3 runs to 16 residues. Here the CDR3 reads CASGQGLAGVTDTQYF. Written as DNA, the CDR3 is TGTGCTAGTGGTCAGGGACTAGCGGGAGTCACAGATACGCAGTATTTT.